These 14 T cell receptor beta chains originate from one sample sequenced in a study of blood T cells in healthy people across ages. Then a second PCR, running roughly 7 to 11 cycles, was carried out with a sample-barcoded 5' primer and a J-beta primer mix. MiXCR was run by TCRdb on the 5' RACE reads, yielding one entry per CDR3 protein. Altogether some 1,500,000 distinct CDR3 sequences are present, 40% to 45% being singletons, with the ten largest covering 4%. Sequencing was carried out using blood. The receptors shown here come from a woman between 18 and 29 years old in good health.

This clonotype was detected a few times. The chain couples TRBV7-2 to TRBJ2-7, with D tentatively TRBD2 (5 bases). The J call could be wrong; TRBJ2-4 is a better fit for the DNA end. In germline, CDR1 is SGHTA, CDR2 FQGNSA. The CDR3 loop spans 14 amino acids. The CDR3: CASSSTRIGNIQYF. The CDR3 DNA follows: TGTGCCAGCAGCTCAACTAGAATCGGAAACATTCAGTACTTC.

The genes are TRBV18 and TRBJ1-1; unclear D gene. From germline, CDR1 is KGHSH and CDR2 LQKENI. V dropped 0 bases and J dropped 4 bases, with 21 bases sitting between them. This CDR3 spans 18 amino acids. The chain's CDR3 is CASSPPPVSGREGTEAFF. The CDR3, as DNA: TGTGCCAGCTCACCACCACCGGTGTCTGGGAGGGAGGGCACTGAAGCTTTCTTT. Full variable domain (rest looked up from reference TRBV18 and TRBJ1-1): NAGVMQNPRHLVRRRGQEARLRCSPMKGHSHVYWYRQLPEEGLKFMVYLQKENIIDESGMPKERFSAEFPKEGPSILRIQQVVRGDSAAYFCASSPPPVSGREGTEAFFGQGTRLTVV.

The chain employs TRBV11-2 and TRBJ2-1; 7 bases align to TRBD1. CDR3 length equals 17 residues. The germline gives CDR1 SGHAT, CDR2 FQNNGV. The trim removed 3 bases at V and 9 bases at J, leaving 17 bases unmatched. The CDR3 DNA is TGTGCCAGCAGCTTTAACCCCGGGACAGACCCTTCTGGTGAGCAGTTCTTC. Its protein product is CASSFNPGTDPSGEQFF.

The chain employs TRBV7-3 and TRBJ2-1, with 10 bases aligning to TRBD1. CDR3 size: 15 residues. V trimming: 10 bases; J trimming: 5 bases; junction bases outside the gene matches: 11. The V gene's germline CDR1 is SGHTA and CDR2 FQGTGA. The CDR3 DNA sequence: TGTGCCAACAGTCCCGGGACAGGGGTAGACAATGAGCAGTTCTTC. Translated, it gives CANSPGTGVDNEQFF.

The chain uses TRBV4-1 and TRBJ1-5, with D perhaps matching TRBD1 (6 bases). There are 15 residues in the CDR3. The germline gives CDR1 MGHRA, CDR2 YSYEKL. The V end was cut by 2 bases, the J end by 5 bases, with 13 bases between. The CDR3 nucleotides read TGCGCCAGCAGCCAATGGGGGGGCTGGGATCAGCCCCAGCATTTT. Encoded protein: CASSQWGGWDQPQHF.

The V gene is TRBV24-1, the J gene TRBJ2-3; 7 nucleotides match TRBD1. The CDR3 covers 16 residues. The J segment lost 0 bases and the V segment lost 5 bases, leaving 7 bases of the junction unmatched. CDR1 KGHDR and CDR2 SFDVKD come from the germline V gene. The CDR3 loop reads CATSALRDSSTDTQYF. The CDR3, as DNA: TGTGCCACCAGTGCCCTCCGGGACAGTAGCACAGATACGCAGTATTTT.

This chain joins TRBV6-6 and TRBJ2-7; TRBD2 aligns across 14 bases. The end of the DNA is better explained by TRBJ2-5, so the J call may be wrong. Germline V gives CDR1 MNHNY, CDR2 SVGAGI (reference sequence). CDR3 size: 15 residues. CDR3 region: CASSGTSGSRETQYF. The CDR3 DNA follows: TGTGCCAGCAGTGGGACTAGCGGGAGTCGAGAGACCCAGTACTTC.

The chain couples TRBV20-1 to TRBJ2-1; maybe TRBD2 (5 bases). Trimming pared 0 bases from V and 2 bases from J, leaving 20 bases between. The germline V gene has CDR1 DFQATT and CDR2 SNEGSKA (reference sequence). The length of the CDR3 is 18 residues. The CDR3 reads CSARDLRSHGSPYNEQFF. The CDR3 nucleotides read TGCAGTGCTAGAGATCTGAGATCCCATGGGAGTCCCTACAATGAGCAGTTCTTC.

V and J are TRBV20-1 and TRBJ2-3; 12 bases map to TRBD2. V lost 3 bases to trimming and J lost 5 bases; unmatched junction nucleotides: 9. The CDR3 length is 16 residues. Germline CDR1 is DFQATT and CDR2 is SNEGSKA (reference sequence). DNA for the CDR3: TGCAGTGCTAGCCAGACTAGCGGGGGAAGAGGAGATACGCAGTATTTT. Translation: CSASQTSGGRGDTQYF.

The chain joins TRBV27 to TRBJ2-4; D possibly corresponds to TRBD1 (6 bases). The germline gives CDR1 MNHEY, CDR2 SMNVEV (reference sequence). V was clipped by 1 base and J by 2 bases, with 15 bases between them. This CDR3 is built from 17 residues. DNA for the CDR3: TGTGCCAGCAGTTTATTATCGACAGGAGGATCCAAAAACATTCAGTACTTC. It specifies CASSLLSTGGSKNIQYF.

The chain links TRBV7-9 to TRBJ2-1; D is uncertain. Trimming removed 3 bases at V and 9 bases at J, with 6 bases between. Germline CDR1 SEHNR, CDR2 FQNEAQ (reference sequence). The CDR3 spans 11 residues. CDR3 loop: CASSLESEQFF. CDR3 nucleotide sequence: TGTGCCAGCAGCTTGGAGAGTGAGCAGTTCTTC.

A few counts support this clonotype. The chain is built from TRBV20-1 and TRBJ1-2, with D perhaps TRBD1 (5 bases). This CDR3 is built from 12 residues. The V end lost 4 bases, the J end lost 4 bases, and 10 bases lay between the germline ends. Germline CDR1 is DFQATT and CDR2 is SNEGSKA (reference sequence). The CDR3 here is CSAMGRIYGYTF. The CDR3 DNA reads TGCAGTGCTATGGGGCGGATCTATGGCTACACCTTC.

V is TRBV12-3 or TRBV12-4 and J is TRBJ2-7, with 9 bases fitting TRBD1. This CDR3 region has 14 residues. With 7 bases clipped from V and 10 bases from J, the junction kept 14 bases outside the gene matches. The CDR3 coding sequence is TGTGCCAGCAACTCCCCCGGACAGGGGAAGGCCCAGTACTTC. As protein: CASNSPGQGKAQYF.

DNA of the CDR3: TGTGCCAGCAGCACACGACTAGCGGGTAGACCCTACGAGCAGTACTTC. This gives the protein CASSTRLAGRPYEQYF. The rearrangement uses TRBV7-9 and TRBJ2-7; 10 positions match TRBD2. Germline assignment: CDR1 SEHNR and CDR2 FQNEAQ (reference sequence). CDR3 length: 16 residues. The trim removed 5 bases at V and 2 bases at J, leaving 9 bases unmatched.